These T cell receptor beta chains were read from a single sample in a study of blood T cell repertoires in COVID-19. Clones were read by immunoSEQ multiplex PCR, and TCRdb kept only the in-frame ones, dropping some. The sample records under 250,000 clones, around 81% being singletons. Material: peripheral blood. The receptors stem from a man aged 50-60 years with active or convalescent COVID-19. The CDR3 runs from the conserved cysteine through the conserved F or W. The D gene is left open where the match is weak. Clone size is given for some rows only: seen once, a few or many times, or a class if the clone is expanded.

d_call: -
v_call: TRBV19
j_call: TRBJ1-2
clone_size: -
cdr3_aa: CASSRDYGYTF
cdr3_nt: TGTGCCAGTTCACGGGACTATGGCTACACCTTC

d_call: -
v_call: TRBV27
j_call: TRBJ1-1
clone_size: -
cdr3_aa: CASSYTREGVNTEAFF
cdr3_nt: TGTGCCAGCAGTTACACCAGGGAGGGCGTGAACACTGAAGCTTTCTTT

d_call: TRBD2
v_call: TRBV4-2
j_call: TRBJ2-1
clone_size: -
cdr3_aa: CASSPSGGGRYNEQFF
cdr3_nt: TGTGCCAGCAGCCCCTCTGGCGGGGGGCGGTACAATGAGCAGTTCTTC

d_call: -
v_call: TRBV19
j_call: TRBJ2-1
clone_size: -
cdr3_aa: CASSRGGSSYNEQFF
cdr3_nt: TGTGCCAGTAGTAGGGGGGGCAGCTCCTACAATGAGCAGTTCTTC

d_call: TRBD2
v_call: TRBV19
j_call: TRBJ2-7
clone_size: -
cdr3_aa: CASSMPPGGEQYF
cdr3_nt: TGTGCCAGTAGTATGCCCCCGGGGGGGGAGCAGTACTTC

d_call: -
v_call: TRBV5-6
j_call: TRBJ1-2
clone_size: -
cdr3_aa: CASSLEPGKSAGYTF
cdr3_nt: TGTGCCAGCAGCTTGGAACCAGGGAAATCCGCAGGCTACACCTTC

d_call: TRBD2
v_call: TRBV3-1/TRBV3-2
j_call: TRBJ2-1
clone_size: -
cdr3_aa: CASSQGEGGGAGEQFF
cdr3_nt: TGTGCCAGCAGCCAAGGGGAGGGCGGGGGGGCTGGTGAGCAGTTCTTC

d_call: -
v_call: TRBV19
j_call: TRBJ2-3
clone_size: -
cdr3_aa: CASSFRTETTDTQYF
cdr3_nt: TGTGCCAGTAGTTTCCGGACTGAAACCACAGATACGCAGTATTTT

d_call: -
v_call: TRBV3-1/TRBV3-2
j_call: TRBJ2-2
clone_size: -
cdr3_aa: CASSPSQGPGELFF
cdr3_nt: TGTGCCAGCAGCCCCTCTCAGGGTCCCGGGGAGCTGTTTTTT

d_call: -
v_call: TRBV5-1
j_call: TRBJ2-3
clone_size: -
cdr3_aa: CASSLEARSSTDTQYF
cdr3_nt: TGCGCCAGCAGCTTGGAGGCTAGGTCTAGCACAGATACGCAGTATTTT

d_call: -
v_call: TRBV19
j_call: TRBJ2-7
clone_size: -
cdr3_aa: CASSVRGSEQYF
cdr3_nt: TGTGCCAGTAGTGTCCGGGGATCCGAGCAGTACTTC

d_call: TRBD1
v_call: TRBV30
j_call: TRBJ1-2
clone_size: -
cdr3_aa: CAWSVQTGGHGYTF
cdr3_nt: TGTGCCTGGAGTGTCCAAACAGGGGGCCATGGCTACACCTTC

d_call: -
v_call: TRBV24-1
j_call: TRBJ1-1
clone_size: -
cdr3_aa: CATSVQAMNTEAFF
cdr3_nt: TGTGCCACCAGTGTCCAGGCCATGAACACTGAAGCTTTCTTT

d_call: -
v_call: TRBV21-1
j_call: TRBJ2-1
clone_size: -
cdr3_aa: CASSLPQGQGAYNEQFF
cdr3_nt: TGTGCCAGCAGCTTACCCCAGGGGCAGGGGGCTTACAATGAGCAGTTCTTC

d_call: -
v_call: TRBV11-3
j_call: TRBJ2-1
clone_size: once
cdr3_aa: CASSLEPQGGEQFF
cdr3_nt: TGTGCCAGCAGCTTAGAGCCCCAGGGGGGTGAGCAGTTCTTC

d_call: -
v_call: TRBV19
j_call: TRBJ2-3
clone_size: -
cdr3_aa: CASSPFGDSTDTQYF
cdr3_nt: TGTGCCAGTAGTCCCTTCGGAGATAGCACAGATACGCAGTATTTT

d_call: TRBD2
v_call: TRBV27
j_call: TRBJ2-1
clone_size: -
cdr3_aa: CASSLIGGARNEQFF
cdr3_nt: TGTGCCAGCAGTTTAATCGGGGGGGCCAGGAATGAGCAGTTCTTC

d_call: TRBD2
v_call: TRBV6-2/TRBV6-3
j_call: TRBJ2-1
clone_size: -
cdr3_aa: CASSSRTSGGFPSYNEQFF
cdr3_nt: TGTGCCAGCAGTTCCCGGACTAGCGGGGGTTTCCCCTCCTACAATGAGCAGTTCTTC

d_call: -
v_call: TRBV30
j_call: TRBJ1-5
clone_size: -
cdr3_aa: CAWSPGEGPQHF
cdr3_nt: TGTGCCTGGAGTCCAGGAGAGGGGCCCCAGCATTTT

d_call: TRBD1
v_call: TRBV6-7
j_call: TRBJ2-7
clone_size: -
cdr3_aa: CASTRQGIYEQYF
cdr3_nt: TGTGCCAGCACAAGACAGGGGATCTACGAGCAGTACTTC

d_call: -
v_call: TRBV28
j_call: TRBJ1-2
clone_size: once
cdr3_aa: CASSLVRGLDGYTF
cdr3_nt: TGTGCCAGCAGTTTAGTCAGGGGATTGGATGGCTACACCTTC

d_call: -
v_call: TRBV7-2
j_call: TRBJ2-4
clone_size: -
cdr3_aa: CASSWGGLRDIQYF
cdr3_nt: TGTGCCAGCAGCTGGGGGGGCCTCCGGGACATTCAGTACTTC

d_call: -
v_call: TRBV4-3
j_call: TRBJ1-4
clone_size: -
cdr3_aa: CASSQQGNNEKLFF
cdr3_nt: TGCGCCAGCAGCCAACAGGGGAATAATGAAAAACTGTTTTTT

d_call: -
v_call: TRBV7-2
j_call: TRBJ1-5
clone_size: -
cdr3_aa: CASSSQGNQPQHF
cdr3_nt: TGTGCCAGCAGCTCACAGGGTAATCAGCCCCAGCATTTT

d_call: -
v_call: TRBV12-3/TRBV12-4
j_call: TRBJ2-4
clone_size: -
cdr3_aa: CASSLTGNIQYF
cdr3_nt: TGTGCCAGCAGTTTGACGGGAAACATTCAGTACTTC

d_call: -
v_call: TRBV5-1
j_call: TRBJ2-3
clone_size: -
cdr3_aa: CASSPTRGGSDTQYF
cdr3_nt: TGCGCCAGCAGCCCAACTAGGGGGGGCTCAGATACGCAGTATTTT

d_call: -
v_call: TRBV7-3
j_call: TRBJ1-6
clone_size: -
cdr3_aa: CASSPRAGNNSPLHF
cdr3_nt: TGTGCCAGCAGCCCCCGGGCAGGGAACAATTCACCCCTCCACTTT

d_call: -
v_call: TRBV30
j_call: TRBJ1-3
clone_size: -
cdr3_aa: CAWSESTGSSFSGNTIYF
cdr3_nt: TGTGCCTGGAGTGAATCTACAGGGAGCTCTTTCTCTGGAAACACCATATATTTT

d_call: -
v_call: TRBV5-5
j_call: TRBJ2-7
clone_size: -
cdr3_aa: CASSGTGKSYEQYF
cdr3_nt: TGTGCCAGCAGCGGAACCGGGAAGTCCTACGAGCAGTACTTC

d_call: -
v_call: TRBV28
j_call: TRBJ2-1
clone_size: -
cdr3_aa: CASSLLYNEQFF
cdr3_nt: TGTGCCAGCAGTTTACTCTACAATGAGCAGTTCTTC

d_call: -
v_call: TRBV14
j_call: TRBJ2-1
clone_size: -
cdr3_aa: CASSQDTSGYYNEQFF
cdr3_nt: TGTGCCAGCAGCCAAGATACCAGCGGATACTACAATGAGCAGTTCTTC

d_call: TRBD1
v_call: TRBV19
j_call: TRBJ1-6
clone_size: -
cdr3_aa: CASSADRLNSPLHF
cdr3_nt: TGTGCCAGTAGCGCGGACAGGTTAAATTCACCCCTCCACTTT

d_call: TRBD2
v_call: TRBV7-9
j_call: TRBJ2-1
clone_size: -
cdr3_aa: CASSSGLASYNEQFF
cdr3_nt: TGTGCCAGCAGCTCGGGACTAGCGTCCTACAATGAGCAGTTCTTC

d_call: -
v_call: TRBV5-1
j_call: TRBJ1-2
clone_size: once
cdr3_aa: CASSLYSNYGYTF
cdr3_nt: TGCGCCAGCAGCTTGTACAGCAACTATGGCTACACCTTC

d_call: -
v_call: TRBV7-2
j_call: TRBJ1-4
clone_size: -
cdr3_aa: CASSPGGSNEKLFF
cdr3_nt: TGTGCCAGCAGCCCCGGCGGCTCTAATGAAAAACTGTTTTTT

d_call: -
v_call: TRBV30
j_call: TRBJ1-4
clone_size: -
cdr3_aa: CAWSVAGALGEKLFF
cdr3_nt: TGTGCCTGGAGTGTAGCGGGGGCACTGGGTGAAAAACTGTTTTTT

d_call: -
v_call: TRBV7-8
j_call: TRBJ1-6
clone_size: few
cdr3_aa: CASSPAHSSYNSPLHF
cdr3_nt: TGTGCCAGCAGCCCCGCCCACAGCTCCTATAATTCACCCCTCCACTTT

d_call: -
v_call: TRBV9
j_call: TRBJ1-4
clone_size: -
cdr3_aa: CASRTEKNEKLFF
cdr3_nt: TGTGCCAGCAGGACAGAGAAGAATGAAAAACTGTTTTTT

d_call: TRBD1
v_call: TRBV9
j_call: TRBJ1-5
clone_size: -
cdr3_aa: CASSPSDRGNQPQHF
cdr3_nt: TGTGCCAGCAGCCCCAGTGACAGGGGAAATCAGCCCCAGCATTTT

d_call: -
v_call: TRBV12-3/TRBV12-4
j_call: TRBJ1-2
clone_size: -
cdr3_aa: CASSSVSGYGYTF
cdr3_nt: TGTGCCAGCAGTTCCGTATCGGGTTATGGCTACACCTTC

d_call: -
v_call: TRBV12-3/TRBV12-4
j_call: TRBJ1-6
clone_size: few
cdr3_aa: CASRDNYNSPLHF
cdr3_nt: TGTGCCAGCCGAGACAATTATAATTCACCCCTCCACTTT

d_call: -
v_call: TRBV5-6
j_call: TRBJ1-2
clone_size: -
cdr3_aa: CASSLNSLRDLAYGYTF
cdr3_nt: TGTGCCAGCAGCTTAAACTCGCTCAGGGATTTAGCCTATGGCTACACCTTC

d_call: -
v_call: TRBV27
j_call: TRBJ2-7
clone_size: -
cdr3_aa: CASSSTGSFYEQYF
cdr3_nt: TGTGCCAGCAGTTCAACAGGGAGTTTCTACGAGCAGTACTTC

d_call: -
v_call: TRBV11-3
j_call: TRBJ2-1
clone_size: -
cdr3_aa: CASSLSPRQNEQFF
cdr3_nt: TGTGCCAGCAGCTTATCCCCGAGACAGAATGAGCAGTTCTTC

d_call: -
v_call: TRBV5-4
j_call: TRBJ1-2
clone_size: few
cdr3_aa: CASSFTFGLGYTF
cdr3_nt: TGTGCCAGCAGCTTCACGTTCGGGTTAGGCTACACCTTC

d_call: -
v_call: TRBV7-9
j_call: TRBJ2-7
clone_size: -
cdr3_aa: CASSLTHEQYF
cdr3_nt: TGTGCCAGCAGCCTAACGCACGAGCAGTACTTC

d_call: -
v_call: TRBV4-3
j_call: TRBJ1-1
clone_size: -
cdr3_aa: CASSQAGITEAFF
cdr3_nt: TGCGCCAGCAGCCAAGCCGGGATCACTGAAGCTTTCTTT

d_call: -
v_call: TRBV19
j_call: TRBJ2-3
clone_size: -
cdr3_aa: CASRKAGGGTDTQYF
cdr3_nt: TGTGCCAGTAGGAAAGCCGGAGGGGGCACAGATACGCAGTATTTT

d_call: -
v_call: TRBV19
j_call: TRBJ1-3
clone_size: -
cdr3_aa: CASSQRGGTGNTIYF
cdr3_nt: TGTGCCAGTAGCCAGAGGGGGGGCACTGGAAACACCATATATTTT

d_call: TRBD1
v_call: TRBV29-1
j_call: TRBJ1-2
clone_size: once
cdr3_aa: CSVGQGAVGYTF
cdr3_nt: TGCAGCGTCGGACAGGGGGCAGTTGGCTACACCTTC

d_call: -
v_call: TRBV7-9
j_call: TRBJ1-2
clone_size: -
cdr3_aa: CASSSREKLVGYTF
cdr3_nt: TGTGCCAGCAGCTCCCGGGAGAAGCTGGTTGGCTACACCTTC

d_call: -
v_call: TRBV9
j_call: TRBJ1-2
clone_size: -
cdr3_aa: CASSVDGTGWVYGYTF
cdr3_nt: TGTGCCAGCAGCGTAGACGGAACGGGATGGGTATATGGCTACACCTTC

d_call: -
v_call: TRBV3-1/TRBV3-2
j_call: TRBJ1-2
clone_size: -
cdr3_aa: CASSQARYYGSDGYTF
cdr3_nt: TGTGCCAGCAGCCAAGCCAGATACTATGGCTCGGATGGCTACACCTTC

d_call: -
v_call: TRBV7-8
j_call: TRBJ1-1
clone_size: -
cdr3_aa: CASSLELRDTEAFF
cdr3_nt: TGTGCCAGCAGCTTAGAATTGAGGGACACTGAAGCTTTCTTT

d_call: TRBD1
v_call: TRBV4-2
j_call: TRBJ1-3
clone_size: -
cdr3_aa: CASSQTGAGNTIYF
cdr3_nt: TGTGCCAGCAGCCAAACAGGGGCTGGAAACACCATATATTTT